This T cell receptor beta chain was profiled in a study of neurological immune-mediated disorders. Whole-study findings and limits: None of the CDR3 amino acid sequences found in expanded clones was shared across subjects. This suggests that the TCR-beta repertoires were private in all groups. In HTLV-1-associated myelopathy, TCR clonal expansion was greatest, whereas multiple sclerosis had the least, falling below healthy controls.

The CDR3 spans 12 residues. The germline V gene has CDR1 SQVTM and CDR2 ANQGSEA. V lost 4 bases, J lost 0 bases, and 6 bases lay in between. The cDNA came from 5'RACE with 10-nucleotide random UMIs. Each CDR3 protein gets one entry after TCRdb re-called the 5' RACE reads with MiXCR. This repertoire shows under 80,000 distinct CDR3 sequences, roughly 9% found once; its top ten account for 1.5% to 2%. This clonotype was found many times. The antigen is not known. 2 million PBMCs stored at -80 C were the source of the unsorted libraries. Sequencing was carried out using PBMCs. This receptor was identified in a middle-aged man in good health. The chain combines TRBV29-1 with TRBJ1-1; D remains unclear. The CDR3 DNA sequence: TGCAGCGTTGGGCAGCTGAACACTGAAGCTTTCTTT. As protein: CSVGQLNTEAFF.